The 17 T cell receptor beta chains listed next were all sequenced from one sample in a study of metastatic and nonmetastatic thyroid tumors. TCRdb re-called clones from the PCR reads using MiXCR. The sample has approximately 17,000 clones; about 26% are singletons. Thyroid surgery was performed in patients who had received no treatment beforehand. The sample taken for sequencing was adjacent normal tissue. These receptors were collected from a female donor with papillary thyroid cancer or a benign thyroid nodule (not recorded which). Some clones in this sample may be carry-over from other donors' samples.

This clone was seen only a few times. This chain links TRBV28 with TRBJ1-6; no clear D gene. Deletions cut 11 bases from V and 0 bases from J, with 11 bases between. CDR1 is MDHEN, CDR2 SYDVKM, per germline. The CDR3 length is 14 residues. The CDR3: CAGGLGSYNSPLHF. In DNA form, the CDR3 reads TGTGCCGGAGGCTTGGGCTCCTATAATTCACCCCTCCACTTT.

V usage is TRBV7-3 and J usage is TRBJ2-2, with no clear D. The V gene lost 4 bases and the J gene lost 1 base, with 4 bases spanning the gap. CDR1 SGHTA and CDR2 FQGTGA come from the germline V gene. This CDR3 has 13 amino acids. CDR3 DNA: TGTGCCAGCAGCTACAAGAACACCGGGGAGCTGTTTTTT. Translation gives CASSYKNTGELFF.

This clone was detected only a few times. The chain couples TRBV27 to TRBJ2-7, with 7 bases lining up with TRBD2. V dropped 2 bases and J dropped 6; count of bases not matched to a gene: 10. CDR3 size: 15 residues. Germline lookup yields CDR1 MNHEY and CDR2 SMNVEV (reference sequence). The CDR3 loop reads CASSLRREGGFEQYF. The CDR3 region has the DNA TGTGCCAGCAGTTTACGCAGGGAGGGTGGGTTCGAGCAGTACTTC.

The sample holds a few counts of this clone. This chain links TRBV19 with TRBJ1-5; 8 bases line up with TRBD1. V shed 2 bases and J 5 bases; nucleotides not matched to a gene: 5. CDR3 length equals 15 residues. The germline gives CDR1 LNHDA, CDR2 SQIVND (reference sequence). CDR3 amino acids: CASSIRQGAYQPQHF. The CDR3 DNA reads as TGTGCCAGTAGTATACGGCAGGGGGCATATCAGCCCCAGCATTTT.

In nucleotides, the CDR3 is TGTGCCAGCAGCTTTGACAGGGGGGTGAACACTGAAGCTTTCTTT. Encoded protein: CASSFDRGVNTEAFF. The chain combines TRBV7-3 with TRBJ1-1; TRBD1 agrees at 9 bases. Germline values: CDR1 SGHTA, CDR2 FQGTGA. Germline trimming cut 3 bases from V and 0 bases from J; bases unmatched to any gene: 2. The CDR3 is 15 residues long.

J is TRBJ1-5 and V is TRBV24-1; perhaps TRBD1 as D (6 bases). This CDR3 has 14 amino acids. Trimming took off 5 bases at V and 4 bases at J, with 11 bases between the two ends. In germline, CDR1 is KGHDR, CDR2 SFDVKD. The CDR3 loop is CATSARTDNQPQHF. Written as DNA, the CDR3 is TGTGCCACCAGTGCCAGGACAGATAATCAGCCCCAGCATTTT.

The rearrangement uses TRBV30 and TRBJ1-1, with D hard to call. Per the germline V gene, CDR1 is GTSNPN and CDR2 is SVGIG (reference sequence). Trimming shortened V by 2 bases and J by 3 bases, and 1 base separated the two germline ends. This CDR3 is 10 amino acids long. The CDR3: CAWSHTEAFF. The CDR3 nucleotides are TGTGCCTGGAGTCACACTGAAGCTTTCTTT.

This clone was counted between two and nine times. The rearrangement uses TRBV19 and TRBJ1-2; TRBD1 matches 8 bases. Per germline, CDR1 LNHDA and CDR2 SQIVND (reference sequence). The CDR3 has 14 amino acids. V lost 5 bases to trimming and J lost 7 bases; unmatched junction nucleotides: 9. CDR3 sequence: CASSRVGDRTGYTF. The CDR3 DNA is TGTGCCAGTAGTCGGGTAGGGGACAGGACTGGCTACACCTTC. Based on the CDR3 plus reference TRBV19 and TRBJ1-2, the full variable domain is DGGITQSPKYLFRKEGQNVTLSCEQNLNHDAMYWYRQDPGQGLRLIYYSQIVNDFQKGDIAEGYSVSREKKESFPLTVTSAQKNPTAFYLCASSRVGDRTGYTFGSGTRLTVV.

The chain uses TRBV20-1 and TRBJ2-6; tentatively, D is TRBD1 (5 bases). Germline V gene lookup returns CDR1 DFQATT and CDR2 SNEGSKA (reference sequence). V was trimmed by 3 bases and J by 0 bases, leaving 12 bases between them. The CDR3 extends over 16 amino acids. CDR3 sequence reads: CSASIQVNSGANVLTF. The CDR3 coding sequence is TGCAGTGCTAGTATACAGGTTAACTCTGGGGCCAACGTCCTGACTTTC.

The sample holds many counts of this clone. In the same sample, other DNA sequences code for this CDR3. This rearrangement joins TRBV11-3 to TRBJ2-7, with D perhaps matching TRBD1 or TRBD2 (5 bases each). The CDR3 length is 14 residues. V gave up 6 bases and J gave up 4 bases, with 16 bases separating them. Germline V gives CDR1 SGHNT, CDR2 YENEEA. The DNA of the CDR3 is TGTGCCAGCAGGGGGCCTCTATCGGGGTACGAGCAGTACTTC. Translated, it gives CASRGPLSGYEQYF.

For this clone: One end of the junction fails to match germline, which may point to a read error. This chain connects TRBV6-5 to TRBJ2-1; D remains ambiguous. This CDR3 is built from 14 residues. Germline V gene lookup returns CDR1 MNHEY and CDR2 SVGAGI. In DNA form, the CDR3 reads TGTGCCAGTAGTTCCCGGATCCACGGCAATGAGCAGTTCTTC. Amino acid sequence: CASSSRIHGNEQFF.

The chain combines TRBV6-1 with TRBJ2-3; 12 bases match TRBD2. The CDR3 loop spans 15 amino acids. J gave up 4 bases and V 7 bases, and 6 bases lay outside the gene matches. Germline V gene data show CDR1 as MNHNS and CDR2 as SASEGT. The CDR3 DNA follows: TGTGCCAGCATGCGACTAGCGGGAGTGGCAGATACGCAGTATTTT. Amino acid sequence: CASMRLAGVADTQYF.

This clone occurred a few times. The CDR3 region is CASSLRPGTPNYEQYF. CDR3 sequence (DNA): TGTGCCAGCAGTTTACGTCCCGGGACGCCTAACTACGAGCAGTACTTC. The chain couples TRBV28 to TRBJ2-7; the D call may be TRBD1 or TRBD2 (5 bases each). The CDR3 is 16 residues long. Trimming took off 2 bases at V and 3 bases at J, with 17 bases between the two ends. Looked up from germline, CDR1 is MDHEN and CDR2 is SYDVKM.

This clone was detected once. Other DNA sequences in this specimen translate into the identical CDR3. The chain has TRBV20-1 and TRBJ2-1, with D possibly matching TRBD1 (6 bases). From germline, CDR1 is DFQATT and CDR2 SNEGSKA (reference sequence). The CDR3 runs 15 residues. V lost 2 bases to trimming and J lost 4 bases, with 15 bases between them. The CDR3 sequence: CSARHRDRSYNEQFF. CDR3 sequence (DNA): TGCAGTGCTAGACACCGAGACAGGTCTTACAATGAGCAGTTCTTC.

This clone was picked up a small number of times. CDR3 sequence: CASYTLRMDTRNTGELFF. CDR3 coding DNA: TGTGCAAGCTATACCCTAAGGATGGACACCAGAAACACCGGGGAGCTGTTTTTT. J is TRBJ2-2 and V is TRBV6-6, with D perhaps TRBD1 (5 bases). Germline V lookup: CDR1 MNHNY, CDR2 SVGAGI (reference sequence). The CDR3 sequence is 18 residues long.

CDR3 nucleotide sequence: TGTGCCAGCAGTGAGCCGCCCGGGACTAGCGGGAGGAGCTACGAGCAGTACTTC. This encodes CASSEPPGTSGRSYEQYF. This chain connects TRBV6-1 to TRBJ2-7, with 15 nucleotides matching TRBD2. Losses at the gene ends were 3 bases for V and 3 bases for J; bases not matched to a gene: 9. This CDR3 is built from 18 residues. Germline CDR1 is MNHNS and CDR2 is SASEGT.

The chain links TRBV11-2 to TRBJ2-7; D gene ambiguous. Trimming removed 1 base at V and 2 bases at J, with 9 bases between. Looked up from germline, CDR1 is SGHAT and CDR2 is FQNNGV. This CDR3 spans 14 amino acids. As DNA, the CDR3 is TGTGCCAGCAGCTTAGCCAGTGGGCCCTACGAGCAGTACTTC. It yields the protein CASSLASGPYEQYF.